The T cell receptor (beta chain) described here comes from a study of cytomegalovirus exposure and HLA in healthy donors. Across the whole study: Inside one of the first data releases sat 85 million or so unique TCRs taken from HLA-typed donors. Overall study results and limits: Earlier analysis found most TCR beta V segments productive about 87% or about 30% of the time.

Concerning this clone itself: Its antigen is as yet unknown.

The PCR was carried out with 60 Vbeta primers and 13 Jbeta primers. The table came from immunoSEQ multiplex PCR; TCRdb's copy has only in-frame clones and leaves some out. The sample yields more than 95,000 clones, 65% to 85% seen once. The germline V gene has CDR1 MDHEN and CDR2 SYDVKM. The CDR3 extends over 16 amino acids. Between the trimmed V and J ends, which lost 6 bases and 7 bases, there was a span of 24 bases. V gene TRBV28 combines with J gene TRBJ2-5; perhaps TRBD2 as D (6 bases). The sequenced sample consisted of PBMCs. The receptor was derived from a man aged 18 to 29 in good health and CMV-seronegative. The CDR3 loop reads CASSPSEAIWRGTQYF. CDR3 DNA sequence: TGTGCCAGCAGCCCCAGCGAAGCTATCTGGCGGGGGACCCAGTACTTC.